This T cell receptor beta chain was captured in a study of T cell responses to AZD1222 COVID-19 vaccine (TCRdb year 2021). About the study as a whole: A total of under 250 trial participants underwent TCR sequencing, of whom 207 had received two doses of AZD1222 and about 25 had received two doses of the MenACWY control vaccine. Trial participants were enrolled by age into subgroups of 18-55, 56-69 and 70-plus years, and roughly 150, 30 and 60 TCR-sequenced participants, respectively, were included in these subgroups. Study-wide findings and limitations: The whole spike protein was spanned by vaccine-associated CD4 TCRs, and dominant responses were seen in regions 160-218 and 743-854. Because no day 14 peak-response samples were available, repertoires were characterized only after the peak T cell response. Reportedly, almost half of the unique spike-specific TCRs recognized epitopes lying outside the regions that are mutated in the B.1.351 and B.1.1.7 variants. Conclusions about previously exposed vaccinees are limited because only five or six AZD1222 recipients were SARS-CoV-2 seropositive at baseline. After two AZD1222 doses, spike-specific TCR breadth and depth were significantly higher than at day 0 and than in MenACWY recipients. In the small 56-69-year group, the increase in depth fell short of significance, most likely because of low power. Most participants were white British and females outnumbered males, and the authors suggested that clonal diversity may have been underestimated.

Interpreted using the paper, the time point label stands for: about 28 days (+/-7) after the second vaccine dose. AZD1222 recipients given second doses at about 4 weeks or at about 12 weeks were pooled, since spike-specific TCR depth and breadth were not found to differ between the two schedules. The vaccinee samples were drawn from two UK trials, COV001 and COV002, one of which was a single-blind randomized controlled phase 2/3 trial testing AZD1222 (ChAdOx1 nCoV-19) in healthy adults. For TCRbeta chain sequencing, PBMC samples were collected from trial participants at day 0 and at day 28 after the second dose. The CDR3 regions of human TCRbeta chains were analyzed by immunosequencing. The paper's data handling went like this. TCRs in the repertoires were matched against a reference library of SARS-CoV-2-specific TCRs that had been generated with the MIRA antigen-specificity platform. Breadth was defined as the fraction of unique TCRs that were SARS-CoV-2-associated. Depth was defined as the fraction of total T cells that were SARS-CoV-2-associated. Using the MIRA data, each spike-specific TCR was mapped to the spike region that the TCR reacts to and placed in a CD4 or CD8 class. Log10-transformed breadth and depth values were compared by one-way ANOVA with Sidak's multiple comparisons tests. TCRdb re-hosts the immuneACCESS table, in-frame sequences only. Its copies lack some clones; in the studies checked, an unresolved V gene accounts for under half of them, and the cause for the rest is not known. The V and J calls and the clone size are those of that table, but D and trimming were determined from the DNA. This sample is represented by roughly 80,000 clones; 90% of them were singletons. Together, the top ten hold under 1.5% of the sample.

Trimming removed 8 bases from V and 3 bases from J, leaving 13 bases between the germline ends. From its cysteine to its phenylalanine, the CDR3 spans 13 amino acids. Of the read, only the CDR3 DNA is kept; its 39 bases are in frame from base 1. CDR1 and CDR2 are read off the germline V gene as SGHAT and FQNNGV. Concerning this clone: The antigen this receptor binds is unknown. No base-level quality is on record; no much larger clone is a single base apart.

Here the sequenced sample was peripheral blood, taken 28 days after the second AZD1222 dose. The chain is encoded by TRBV11-2 joined to TRBJ1-1; the D region possibly corresponds to TRBD1 (5 bases align). This clonotype originated in an adult who received the AZD1222 COVID-19 vaccine. The bases read TGTGCCAGCGGGGCAGGTGGGTACACTGAAGCTTTCTTT. This sequence encodes CASGAGGYTEAFF.